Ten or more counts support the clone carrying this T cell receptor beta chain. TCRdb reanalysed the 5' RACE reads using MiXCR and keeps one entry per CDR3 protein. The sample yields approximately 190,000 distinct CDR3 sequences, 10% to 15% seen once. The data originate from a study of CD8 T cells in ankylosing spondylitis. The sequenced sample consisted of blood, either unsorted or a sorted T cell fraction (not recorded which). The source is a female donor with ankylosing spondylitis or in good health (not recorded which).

The CDR3 here is CASSRTPTNTEAFF. CDR3 DNA: TGCGCCAGCAGCCGCACCCCTACGAACACTGAAGCTTTCTTT. The rearrangement links TRBV5-1 to TRBJ1-1; D gene uncertain. Trimming pared 4 bases from V and 1 base from J, leaving 11 bases between. The CDR3 covers 14 residues. Germline V gene data show CDR1 as SGHRS and CDR2 as YFSETQ.